A single sample gave rise to the 21 T cell receptor beta chains below, sequenced in a study of T cell responses to AZD1222 COVID-19 vaccine. The table came from immunoSEQ multiplex PCR; TCRdb's copy has only in-frame clones and leaves some out. The sample records some 150,000 clones, over 80% being singletons. The starting material was peripheral blood, obtained 28 days after the second dose of the MenACWY control vaccine. The receptors stem from an adult who received the MenACWY meningococcal vaccine as a control.

V gene TRBV29-1 combines with J gene TRBJ1-1; D remains unclear. CDR3 size: 11 residues. Germline assignment: CDR1 SQVTM and CDR2 ANQGSEA. Deletions cut 5 bases from V and 1 base from J, with 5 bases between. Here the CDR3 reads CSVYGNTEAFF. CDR3 coding DNA: TGCAGCGTTTATGGGAACACTGAAGCTTTCTTT.

V is TRBV6-5 and J is TRBJ1-2; D unclear. The V and J ends lost 6 bases and 4 bases respectively, with 15 bases between them. The CDR3 has 14 amino acids. In germline, CDR1 is MNHEY, CDR2 SVGAGI. The chain's CDR3 is CASRLTGGSYGYTF. CDR3 in DNA: TGTGCCAGCAGATTAACTGGAGGGAGCTATGGCTACACCTTC.

V is TRBV28 and J is TRBJ2-1, with D perhaps matching TRBD1 or TRBD2 (5 bases each). V was shortened by 4 bases and J by 5 bases, with 15 bases between the two germline ends. The CDR3 loop spans 15 amino acids. Germline CDR1 is MDHEN and CDR2 is SYDVKM. For the CDR3, the DNA is TGTGCCAGCAGTTCCTTCCGGGACCCCAACAATGAGCAGTTCTTC. Its translation is CASSSFRDPNNEQFF.

This clone showed up just a few times. The chain joins TRBV29-1 to TRBJ2-7; 10 bases are shared with TRBD1. The CDR3 has 14 amino acids. The V and J ends lost 7 bases and 6 bases, in that order; junction bases with no gene match: 12. Germline V CDR1 and CDR2: SQVTM, ANQGSEA. CDR3 in DNA: TGCAGCGCTACACCGGGACAGGGGAACTCCGAGCAGTACTTC. Translating gives CSATPGQGNSEQYF.

On this clone: Lacking the conserved final phenylalanine or tryptophan, this CDR3 likely reflects a read error. No DNA is shown, since the ends of the CDR3 on it are uncertain; the CDR3 is the one TCRdb lists. The V call is TRBV14, the J call TRBJ2-2; the table names TRBD1, a call not compared with the DNA. Germline assignment: CDR1 SGHDN and CDR2 FVKESK. A total of 10 residues make up the CDR3, ends included. CDR3 protein: CASSQEGTSL.

The sample holds one count of this clone. The chain links TRBV18 to TRBJ1-1; 8 bases fit TRBD1. This CDR3 spans 16 amino acids. Trimming cost V 1 base and J 4 bases; bases outside gene matches: 8. Per the germline V gene, CDR1 is KGHSH and CDR2 is LQKENI. The CDR3 DNA follows: TGTGCCAGCTCACCACTATCAGACAGGGGTTTCACTGAAGCTTTCTTT. Translating gives CASSPLSDRGFTEAFF.

The V gene is TRBV28, the J gene TRBJ1-1, with TRBD1 matching 7 bases. Germline-derived CDR1 and CDR2 are MDHEN and SYDVKM. V trimming: 7 bases; J trimming: 5 bases; junction bases outside the gene matches: 16. The CDR3 is 16 amino acids. Here the CDR3 reads CASTSSPGQFNTEAFF. DNA of the CDR3: TGTGCCAGCACATCCAGCCCGGGACAGTTCAATACTGAAGCTTTCTTT.

This clone has only one observation. The chain is built from TRBV4-3 and TRBJ2-1; the D is unclear. There are 14 residues in the CDR3. The germline CDR1 and CDR2 sequences are LGHNA and YSLEER. The germline V and J ends were trimmed by 0 bases and 4 bases, with 7 bases remaining between them. The CDR3 here is CASSQDSRYNEQFF. For the CDR3, the DNA is TGCGCCAGCAGCCAAGATTCCCGTTACAATGAGCAGTTCTTC.

This chain links TRBV5-1 with TRBJ2-1; D is possibly TRBD1 or TRBD2 (6 bases each). CDR3 length equals 13 residues. The V end was cut by 4 bases, the J end by 5 bases, with 10 bases between. Germline V gene lookup returns CDR1 SGHRS and CDR2 YFSETQ. The CDR3 loop reads CASSPRGDNEQFF. CDR3 DNA: TGCGCCAGCAGCCCGAGGGGGGACAATGAGCAGTTCTTC.

The rearrangement links TRBV27 to TRBJ2-1; D not resolved. The CDR3 extends over 15 amino acids. Trimming removed 4 bases at V and 6 bases at J, with 16 bases between. Germline loops: CDR1 MNHEY, CDR2 SMNVEV (reference sequence). CDR3 protein: CASSSTGLGSNEQFF. The DNA for the CDR3 is TGTGCCAGCAGTTCGACGGGTTTGGGGTCCAATGAGCAGTTCTTC.

The CDR3 nucleotides are TGCGCCAGCAGCTTGGCCGCGGAGACCGGGGAGCTGTTTTTT. This codes for CASSLAAETGELFF. The chain couples TRBV5-1 to TRBJ2-2; D unclear. V lost 0 bases and J lost 5, with 8 bases in between. Germline-derived CDR1 and CDR2 are SGHRS and YFSETQ. CDR3 length equals 14 residues.

This chain uses TRBV11-3 with TRBJ2-3; D may be TRBD1 or TRBD2 (5 bases each). V lost 3 bases and J lost 0, with 7 bases in between. CDR3 size: 14 residues. Per germline, CDR1 SGHNT and CDR2 YENEEA. CDR3 DNA sequence: TGTGCCAGCAGCTTCGGGGCTAGCACAGATACGCAGTATTTT. Protein sequence: CASSFGASTDTQYF.

The genes are TRBV6-5 and TRBJ1-1; no firm D call. Trimming removed 2 bases at V and 11 bases at J, with 9 bases between. This CDR3 region has 11 residues. Germline V gene data show CDR1 as MNHEY and CDR2 as SVGAGI. The CDR3 loop is CASSYGGRAFF. CDR3 sequence (DNA): TGTGCCAGCAGTTACGGCGGGCGGGCTTTCTTT.

The genes are TRBV5-4 and TRBJ1-6; 8 bases fit TRBD1. Looked up from germline, CDR1 is SGHNT and CDR2 is YYREEE (reference sequence). The CDR3 loop spans 15 amino acids. V lost 3 bases, J lost 5 bases, and 4 bases stayed unmatched. This CDR3 is CASSWETGDNSPLHF. Written as DNA, the CDR3 is TGTGCCAGCAGCTGGGAGACAGGGGATAATTCACCCCTCCACTTT.

The chain couples TRBV20-1 to TRBJ2-1; no clear D. Trimming removed 7 bases at V and 6 bases at J, with 7 bases between. The germline V gene encodes CDR1 DFQATT and CDR2 SNEGSKA (reference sequence). The CDR3 runs to 10 residues. The CDR3 is CSVSPNEQFF. CDR3 DNA sequence: TGCAGTGTTTCTCCCAATGAGCAGTTCTTC.

This sequence joins TRBV6-6 and TRBJ2-7; 14 bases match TRBD2. CDR1 MNHNY and CDR2 SVGAGI come from the germline V gene (reference sequence). V dropped 5 bases and J dropped 8; count of bases not matched to a gene: 5. This CDR3 contains 14 residues. CDR3 residues: CASSQGLAGDKQYF. CDR3 sequence (DNA): TGTGCCAGCAGTCAGGGACTAGCGGGAGATAAGCAGTACTTC.

This clone was found a few times. This chain connects TRBV28 to TRBJ2-2, with D possibly TRBD2 on 6 matching bases. The CDR3 is 14 residues long. Trimming stripped 6 bases from V and 4 bases from J, with 12 bases between. Germline loops: CDR1 MDHEN, CDR2 SYDVKM. The CDR3 protein is CASSPGLPTGELFF. CDR3 nucleotides: TGTGCCAGCAGCCCGGGACTTCCCACCGGGGAGCTGTTTTTT.

In this sample, this clone turned up once. The rearrangement links TRBV19 to TRBJ2-2; 7 nucleotides line up with TRBD2. This CDR3 comprises 19 residues. Looked up from germline, CDR1 is LNHDA and CDR2 is SQIVND (reference sequence). The V and J ends lost 2 bases and 5 bases, in that order; junction bases with no gene match: 17. CDR3 nucleotides: TGTGCCAGTAGTATACCCCCATTGGGCGGGAGCTGGTATACCGGGGAGCTGTTTTTT. Amino acid sequence: CASSIPPLGGSWYTGELFF.

The chain is built from TRBV28 and TRBJ1-1, with D tentatively TRBD1 (5 bases). V was clipped by 5 bases and J by 0 bases, with 13 bases between them. The CDR3 is 15 amino acids. Germline lookup yields CDR1 MDHEN and CDR2 SYDVKM. CDR3 in amino acids: CASSPEGLLNTEAFF. CDR3 sequence (DNA): TGTGCCAGCAGTCCCGAGGGGCTACTGAACACTGAAGCTTTCTTT. Drawing the rest from reference TRBV28 and TRBJ1-1, the complete variable domain is DVKVTQSSRYLVKRTGEKVFLECVQDMDHENMFWYRQDPGLGLRLIYFSYDVKMKEKGDIPEGYSVSREKKERFSLILESASTNQTSMYLCASSPEGLLNTEAFFGQGTRLTVV.

V and J are TRBV7-9 and TRBJ2-7, with D unclear. The germline V gene has CDR1 SEHNR and CDR2 FQNEAQ (reference sequence). Trimming left V 2 bases short and J 4 bases short, with 6 bases between. The CDR3 runs to 12 residues. The CDR3 sequence is CASSLQGYEQYF. The DNA of the CDR3 is TGTGCCAGCAGCTTACAAGGGTACGAGCAGTACTTC.

This chain connects TRBV4-2 to TRBJ1-3; no definite D call. There are 16 residues in the CDR3. Germline CDR1 and CDR2: LGHNA and YNFKEQ. V was clipped by 0 bases and J by 8 bases, with 17 bases between them. CDR3 coding DNA: TGTGCCAGCAGCCAAGACCAAGGAAAGTCAGCGGACACCATATATTTT. Its protein is CASSQDQGKSADTIYF.